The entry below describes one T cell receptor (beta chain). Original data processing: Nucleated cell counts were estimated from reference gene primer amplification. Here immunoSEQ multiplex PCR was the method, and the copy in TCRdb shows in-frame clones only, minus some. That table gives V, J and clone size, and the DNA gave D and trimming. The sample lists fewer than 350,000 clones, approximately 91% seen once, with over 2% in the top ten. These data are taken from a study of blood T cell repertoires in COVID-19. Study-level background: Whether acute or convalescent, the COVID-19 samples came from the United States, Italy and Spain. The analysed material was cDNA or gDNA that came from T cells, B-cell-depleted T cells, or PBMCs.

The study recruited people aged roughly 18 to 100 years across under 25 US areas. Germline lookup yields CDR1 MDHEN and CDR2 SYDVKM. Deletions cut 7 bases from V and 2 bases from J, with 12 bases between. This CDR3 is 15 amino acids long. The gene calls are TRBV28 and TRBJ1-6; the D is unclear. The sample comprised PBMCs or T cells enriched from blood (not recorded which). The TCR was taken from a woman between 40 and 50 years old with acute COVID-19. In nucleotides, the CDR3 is TGTGCCAGCACCCGGGTCGGGGCCTATAATTCACCCCTCCACTTT. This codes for CASTRVGAYNSPLHF. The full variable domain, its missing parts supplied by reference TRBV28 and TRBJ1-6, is DVKVTQSSRYLVKRTGEKVFLECVQDMDHENMFWYRQDPGLGLRLIYFSYDVKMKEKGDIPEGYSVSREKKERFSLILESASTNQTSMYLCASTRVGAYNSPLHFGNGTRLTVT.